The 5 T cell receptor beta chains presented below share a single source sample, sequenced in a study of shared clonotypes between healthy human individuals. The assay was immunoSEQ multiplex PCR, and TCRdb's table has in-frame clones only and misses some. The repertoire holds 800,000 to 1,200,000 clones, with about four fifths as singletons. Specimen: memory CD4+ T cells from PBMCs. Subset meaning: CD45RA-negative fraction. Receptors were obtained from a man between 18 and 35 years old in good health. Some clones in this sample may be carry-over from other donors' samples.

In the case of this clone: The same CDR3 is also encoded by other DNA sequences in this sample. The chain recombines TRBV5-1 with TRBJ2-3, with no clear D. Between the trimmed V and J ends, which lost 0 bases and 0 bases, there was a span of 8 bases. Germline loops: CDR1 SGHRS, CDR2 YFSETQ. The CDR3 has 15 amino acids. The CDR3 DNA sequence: TGCGCCAGCAGCTTGGCGGGCCCTAGCACAGATACGCAGTATTTT. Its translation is CASSLAGPSTDTQYF.

The CDR3 DNA sequence: TGTGCCAGCAGCTGGGGACCATTCTACGAGCAGTACTTC. Encoded protein: CASSWGPFYEQYF. The V call is TRBV11-2, the J call TRBJ2-7; D is possibly TRBD1 or TRBD2 (5 bases each). Germline V gene data show CDR1 as SGHAT and CDR2 as FQNNGV. This CDR3 contains 13 residues. The V end was cut by 4 bases, the J end by 3 bases, with 10 bases between.

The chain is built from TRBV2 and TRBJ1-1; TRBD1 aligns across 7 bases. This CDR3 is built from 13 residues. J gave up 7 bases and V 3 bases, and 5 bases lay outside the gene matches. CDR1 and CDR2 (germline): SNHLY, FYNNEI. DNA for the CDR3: TGTGCCAGCAGTGATAGGGGGCGAGTTGAAGCTTTCTTT. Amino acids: CASSDRGRVEAFF.

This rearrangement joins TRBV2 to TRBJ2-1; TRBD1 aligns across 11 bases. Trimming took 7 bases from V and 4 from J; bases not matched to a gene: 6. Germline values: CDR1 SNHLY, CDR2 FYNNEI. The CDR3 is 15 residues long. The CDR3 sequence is CASTSGQGVYNEQFF. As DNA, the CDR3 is TGTGCCAGCACATCGGGACAGGGGGTGTACAATGAGCAGTTCTTC.

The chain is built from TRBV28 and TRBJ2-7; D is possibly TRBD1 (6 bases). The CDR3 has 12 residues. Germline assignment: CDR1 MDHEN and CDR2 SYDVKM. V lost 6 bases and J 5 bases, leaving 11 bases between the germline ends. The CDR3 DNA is TGTGCCAGCAGCCGCCCAGGGGACGAGCAGTACTTC. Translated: CASSRPGDEQYF.